The 7 T cell receptor beta chains below all came from one sample that was sequenced in a study of CD8+ T cells in alopecia areata. The treatment here: oral pan-JAK inhibitor, 5-10 mg twice daily. TCR sequencing used cDNA made by reverse transcription of extracted RNA. The protocol was immunoSEQ multiplex PCR, while the TCRdb copy is restricted to in-frame clones and leaves out a portion. The repertoire holds 70,000 or so clones, with 29% as singletons. The sample was CD8+ T cells sorted from blood, taken at week 4, from a patient treated with tofacitinib. The receptors stem from a human donor with alopecia areata.

This clone was found a few times. The chain combines TRBV10-3 with TRBJ1-1; D perhaps matches TRBD1 (6 bases). The CDR3 is 16 residues long. Germline CDR1 reads ENHRY; CDR2 reads SYGVKD. V was cut by 0 bases and J by 4 bases, with 15 bases left in between. Written as DNA, the CDR3 is TGTGCCATCAGTGAGTCTCACAGGGAGGAAAGCACTGAAGCTTTCTTT. As protein: CAISESHREESTEAFF.

This clone was counted only a few times. The chain links TRBV4-1 to TRBJ1-1; D is unclear. CDR1 is MGHRA, CDR2 YSYEKL, per germline. This CDR3 comprises 14 residues. Trimming removed 2 bases at V and 1 base at J, with 8 bases between. The CDR3 bases are TGCGCCAGCAGCCAAACCGGGAGGAACACTGAAGCTTTCTTT. Its protein is CASSQTGRNTEAFF.

This clone appeared a few times. The DNA of the CDR3 is TGCGCCAGCAGCCTTCCGGGGCCATTCTATGGCTACACCTTC. Protein: CASSLPGPFYGYTF. This sequence joins TRBV4-1 and TRBJ1-2; tentatively, D is TRBD1 (5 bases). CDR1 is MGHRA, CDR2 YSYEKL, per germline. The CDR3 length is 14 residues. Between the trimmed V and J ends, which lost 4 bases and 4 bases, there was a span of 13 bases.

The chain couples TRBV7-9 to TRBJ2-7; the D is unclear. CDR1 and CDR2 from the germline V gene are SEHNR and FQNEAQ (reference sequence). V gave up 4 bases and J gave up 5 bases, with 18 bases separating them. CDR3 length equals 15 residues. The CDR3 is CASSSQNGPRDEQYF. CDR3 nucleotides: TGTGCCAGCAGCTCCCAGAATGGGCCTCGGGACGAGCAGTACTTC.

The J gene is TRBJ2-4, the V gene TRBV25-1; no reliable D call. Trimming took 6 bases from V and 7 from J, leaving 10 bases between them. This CDR3 spans 12 amino acids. From germline, CDR1 is MGHDK and CDR2 SYGVNS. The chain's CDR3 is CASRLGVNIQYF. As DNA, the CDR3 is TGTGCCAGCAGGTTGGGTGTGAACATTCAGTACTTC.

This clone was detected a few times. The rearrangement uses TRBV7-8 and TRBJ2-5; the match to TRBD2 covers 9 bases. Germline V gives CDR1 SGHVS, CDR2 FQNEAQ. V lost 5 bases to trimming and J lost 4 bases; unmatched junction nucleotides: 11. The CDR3 covers 16 residues. The chain's CDR3 is CASSPIAGVLRETQYF. In DNA, the CDR3 is TGTGCCAGCAGCCCCATAGCGGGAGTTCTTCGAGAGACCCAGTACTTC. The complete variable domain, with remaining parts taken from reference TRBV7-8 and TRBJ2-5, reads GAGVSQSPRYKVAKRGQDVALRCDPISGHVSLFWYQQALGQGPEFLTYFQNEAQLDKSGLPSDRFFAERPEGSVSTLKIQRTQQEDSAVYLCASSPIAGVLRETQYFGPGTRLLVL.

This clone was observed a few times. V and J are TRBV6-6 and TRBJ2-7; perhaps TRBD2 as D (5 bases). In germline, CDR1 is MNHNY, CDR2 SVGAGI (reference sequence). V gave up 0 bases and J gave up 3 bases, with 6 bases separating them. The CDR3 contains 13 residues. CDR3 coding DNA: TGTGCCAGCAGTTACTCCGGGAACTACGAGCAGTACTTC. Its protein product is CASSYSGNYEQYF.